This T cell receptor (beta chain) was profiled in a study of Ad26.COV2.S vaccination and SARS-CoV-2 variants. Some clones are missing from TCRdb's copy, which holds only in-frame ones; the method was immunoSEQ multiplex PCR. The data contain 440,000 or so clones, approximately 90% of them seen just once; the ten biggest clones take up around 1.7%. The treatment denotes: 15 to 20 received Ad26.COV2.S at low or high dose, single or two shots; several received placebo; per-sample allocation not given. Sampling was performed 63 days after the first vaccine or placebo injection. This sequence was found in a person between 18 and 65 years old who received the Ad26.COV2.S COVID-19 vaccine or a placebo. Sequenced material: peripheral blood, taken in a trial of Ad26.COV2.S vaccine versus placebo.

The CDR3, as DNA: TGCGCCAGCAGTGAGGGGCTCGAGCAGTACTTC. Protein: CASSEGLEQYF. V usage is TRBV10-2 and J usage is TRBJ2-7; D gene ambiguous. The ends were cut back, 2 bases at V and 6 bases at J, with 5 bases in the middle. CDR1 and CDR2 (germline): WSHSY, SAAADI. This CDR3 is 11 amino acids long.